The clone carrying this T cell receptor (beta chain) came up a few times. What it binds is unknown. The sample is drawn from a study of blood T cells in healthy people across ages. Findings of the study overall: In older individuals, TCR beta diversity per million T cells was lower, falling roughly linearly with age.

This CDR3 region has 15 residues. The V segment lost 6 bases and the J segment 5 bases; nucleotides outside the gene matches: 10. Next came a second PCR, run for about 6 to 12 cycles, which used a sample-barcoded 5' primer along with a J-beta primer mix. A template-switch adaptor with 12 random nucleotides tagged each cDNA molecule. Each CDR3 protein is one row after TCRdb ran MiXCR on the 5' RACE reads. The data show roughly 900,000 distinct CDR3 sequences, more than 25% seen once. The TCR comes from an elderly woman in good health. The rearrangement uses TRBV12-3 or TRBV12-4 and TRBJ1-1; 9 bases are a match to TRBD1. The sequenced sample consisted of blood. The CDR3 here is CASRPLTGGKTEAFF. The CDR3 coding sequence is TGTGCCAGCAGACCTTTGACAGGGGGGAAAACTGAAGCTTTCTTT.